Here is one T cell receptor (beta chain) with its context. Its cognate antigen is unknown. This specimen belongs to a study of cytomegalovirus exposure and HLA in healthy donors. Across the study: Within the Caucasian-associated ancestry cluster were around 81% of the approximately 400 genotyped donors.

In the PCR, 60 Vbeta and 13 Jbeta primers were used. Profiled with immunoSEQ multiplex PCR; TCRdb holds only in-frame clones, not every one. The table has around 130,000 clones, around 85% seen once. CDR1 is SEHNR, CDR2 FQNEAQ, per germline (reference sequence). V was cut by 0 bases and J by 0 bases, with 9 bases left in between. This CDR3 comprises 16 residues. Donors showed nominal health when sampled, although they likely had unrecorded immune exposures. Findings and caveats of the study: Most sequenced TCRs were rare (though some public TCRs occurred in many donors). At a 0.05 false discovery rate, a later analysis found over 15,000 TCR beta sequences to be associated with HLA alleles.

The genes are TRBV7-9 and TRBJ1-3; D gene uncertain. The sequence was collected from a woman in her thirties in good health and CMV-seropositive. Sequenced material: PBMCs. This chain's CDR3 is CASSLAAGSSGNTIYF. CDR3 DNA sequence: TGTGCCAGCAGCTTAGCGGCGGGGAGCTCTGGAAACACCATATATTTT.